This T cell receptor (beta chain) originates from a study of T-cell reconstitution after alpha-beta-depleted transplantation in children. During its preparation, the TCRbeta library received unique molecular identifiers. TCRdb passed the PCR reads through MiXCR, listing each CDR3 protein once. Of 500,000 to 650,000 distinct CDR3 sequences in the sample, 13% were seen once. The CDR3 runs 16 residues. Trimming took 4 bases from V and 3 from J, leaving 16 bases between them. Germline V gene data show CDR1 as LNHDA and CDR2 as SQIVND (reference sequence). This clonotype occurred many times. Antigen specificity is unknown. Study outcomes and limitations: Diversity and T-cell counts at one year after transplant derived mostly from new T cells. Alpha-beta T cells present about two months after transplant were reported to originate from several hundred expanded graft clones. For some patients, TCRbeta diversity was high at day 60 because of recipient T cells and thymic progenitors that survived.

This chain uses TRBV19 with TRBJ2-1; TRBD1 might be the D (6 bases). The source of this sequence is a male patient between 10 and 17 years old who had a stem cell transplant for acute myeloid leukemia, so the T cells may come from the graft donor. The specimen comprised PBMCs, mostly from graft donor cells, sampled 360 days after TCRalphabeta/CD19-depleted stem cell transplant. Here the CDR3 reads CASSKLLGQNYNEQFF. DNA for the CDR3: TGTGCCAGTAGTAAGCTCCTAGGACAGAACTACAATGAGCAGTTCTTC.